These T cell receptor beta chains were read from a single sample in a study of T cell responses to AZD1222 COVID-19 vaccine. Generated by immunoSEQ multiplex PCR, the TCRdb table keeps only in-frame clones and is missing some. The table records 140,000 to 150,000 clones, over 75% of them present only once. The sample here was peripheral blood, taken on day 0 of AZD1222 vaccination. The receptors come from an adult in good health. The CDR3 runs from the conserved cysteine through the conserved F or W. The D gene is left open where the match is weak.

d_gene	j_gene	v_gene	CDR3aa	CDR3nt
.	TRBJ1-2	TRBV19	CASSMLSRTYYGYTF	TGTGCCAGTAGTATGTTGTCCCGTACTTACTATGGCTACACCTTC
.	TRBJ2-3	TRBV11-2	CASSPVGTDTQYF	TGTGCCAGCAGCCCCGTGGGCACCGATACGCAGTATTTT
.	TRBJ1-5	TRBV30	CAWNLLDQPQHF	TGTGCCTGGAATCTCTTAGATCAGCCCCAGCATTTT
TRBD2	TRBJ2-7	TRBV6-5	CASGAGDFSYEQYF	TGTGCCAGCGGGGCGGGAGATTTTTCCTACGAGCAGTACTTC
.	TRBJ1-2	TRBV2	CASSESGGTYGYTF	TGTGCCAGCAGTGAATCTGGTGGGACCTATGGCTACACCTTC
.	TRBJ1-4	TRBV5-6	CASSFPGGGREKLFF	TGTGCCAGCAGCTTCCCTGGGGGAGGGCGTGAAAAACTGTTTTTT
TRBD1	TRBJ1-1	TRBV10-2	CASSRQGNTEAFF	TGCGCCAGCAGTAGACAGGGCAACACTGAAGCTTTCTTT
.	TRBJ2-1	TRBV18	CASSPYPKSYNEQFF	TGTGCCAGCTCACCGTACCCTAAGTCCTACAATGAGCAGTTCTTC
.	TRBJ1-1	TRBV5-4	CASSPTAGILNTEAFF	TGTGCCAGCAGCCCCACTGCCGGGATTTTGAACACTGAAGCTTTCTTT
.	TRBJ1-2	TRBV27	CASSLSQGIGYGYTF	TGTGCCAGCAGTTTATCGCAGGGAATAGGCTATGGCTACACCTTC
.	TRBJ2-3	TRBV6-5	CASSYSGAAGDTQYF	TGTGCCAGCAGTTACTCGGGGGCCGCGGGGGATACGCAGTATTTT
.	TRBJ1-5	TRBV2	CASNELGGFSNQPQHF	TGTGCCAGCAATGAGTTAGGGGGGTTTAGCAATCAGCCCCAGCATTTT
TRBD2	TRBJ2-2	TRBV7-2	CASSLGWLAGLGAGELFF	TGTGCCAGCAGCTTAGGGTGGTTAGCGGGACTGGGAGCCGGGGAGCTGTTTTTT
.	TRBJ1-3	TRBV5-1	CASSSVESSGNTIYF	TGCGCCAGCAGCTCCGTTGAGAGCTCTGGAAACACCATATATTTT
.	TRBJ2-3	TRBV5-5	CASSLLAPDTQYF	TGTGCCAGCAGCTTGCTCGCGCCAGATACGCAGTATTTT
.	TRBJ1-6	TRBV30	CACPYAGHVVPPLHF	TGTGCCTGCCCCTATGCGGGACACGTCGTCCCCCCCCTCCACTTT
TRBD2	TRBJ2-1	TRBV10-1	CASSEGTSGDNEQFF	TGCGCCAGCAGCGAGGGGACTAGCGGCGACAATGAGCAGTTCTTC
TRBD1	TRBJ1-6	TRBV10-1	CASSGAGGFSSPLHF	TGCGCCAGCAGTGGAGCAGGGGGCTTTAGTTCACCCCTCCACTTT
.	TRBJ2-3	TRBV2	CASSGGQADTQYF	TGTGCCAGCAGTGGCGGGCAGGCAGATACGCAGTATTTT
.	TRBJ2-1	TRBV11-2	CASSLVVAGSSYNEQFF	TGTGCCAGCAGCTTAGTCGTCGCGGGAAGCTCCTACAATGAGCAGTTCTTC
.	TRBJ1-3	TRBV7-2	CASSLYRSGNTIYF	TGTGCCAGCAGCTTGTACCGCTCTGGAAACACCATATATTTT
.	TRBJ1-2	TRBV11-2	CASSLSRAGPGYTF	TGTGCCAGCAGCTTAAGTCGTGCGGGGCCTGGCTACACCTTC
.	TRBJ2-7	TRBV4-1	CASSTGTDSYEQYF	TGCGCCAGCAGTACCGGGACTGATTCCTACGAGCAGTACTTC
.	TRBJ1-1	TRBV7-2	CASSFLGAPTEAFF	TGTGCCAGCAGCTTCTTGGGGGCTCCCACTGAAGCTTTCTTT
.	TRBJ1-2	TRBV5-1	CASSPGSDYGYTF	TGCGCCAGCAGCCCGGGGTCCGACTATGGCTACACCTTC
TRBD1	TRBJ1-5	TRBV28	CASSISGTGTNQPQHF	TGTGCCAGCAGTATAAGCGGGACAGGGACCAATCAGCCCCAGCATTTT
.	TRBJ2-7	TRBV7-9	CASSLEPGLAYEQYF	TGTGCCAGCAGCTTAGAACCGGGACTCGCCTACGAGCAGTACTTC
.	TRBJ2-7	TRBV6-5	CASISMGPFYEQYF	TGTGCCAGCATTTCTATGGGCCCTTTCTACGAGCAGTACTTC
TRBD2	TRBJ2-3	TRBV18	CASSELAGPTDTQYF	TGTGCCAGCTCCGAACTAGCGGGGCCCACAGATACGCAGTATTTT
.	TRBJ2-1	TRBV10-3	CAISLAEAGAVNEQFF	TGTGCCATCAGTTTGGCTGAGGCGGGGGCAGTCAATGAGCAGTTCTTC
.	TRBJ1-2	TRBV11-2	CASSLAQYGYTF	TGTGCCAGCAGCTTAGCGCAGTATGGCTACACCTTC
.	TRBJ2-3	TRBV19	CASSKGAGDTQYF	TGTGCCAGTAGTAAAGGGGCTGGAGATACGCAGTATTTT
TRBD2	TRBJ2-5	TRBV5-1	CASIDIAGDETQYF	TGCGCCAGCATCGATATAGCGGGGGATGAGACCCAGTACTTC